This TCR beta chain was identified during a study of shared clonotypes between healthy human individuals. The study's findings and limits: The study found lower generation probabilities in non-shared clonotypes than in those shared by all four donors.

The table came from immunoSEQ multiplex PCR; TCRdb's copy has only in-frame clones and leaves some out. The data show 630,000 or so clones, 98% seen once. The CDR3 runs to 15 residues. Germline-derived CDR1 and CDR2 are SEHNR and FQNEAQ (reference sequence). V lost 2 bases and J lost 1, with 8 bases in between. As regards this clone: Its matching antigen is unknown.

CD8 cells regarded as naive lacked CD45RO, were positively chosen for CCR7, and omitted terminally differentiated effector memory CD45RA+ cells. This sequence was found in a man younger than 45 in good health. Material: naive CD8+ T cells sorted from blood. V gene TRBV7-9 combines with J gene TRBJ1-4; perhaps TRBD1 as D (5 bases). The CDR3 sequence is CASSLRGETNEKLFF. CDR3 nucleotides: TGTGCCAGCAGCTTACGGGGGGAAACTAATGAAAAACTGTTTTTT.